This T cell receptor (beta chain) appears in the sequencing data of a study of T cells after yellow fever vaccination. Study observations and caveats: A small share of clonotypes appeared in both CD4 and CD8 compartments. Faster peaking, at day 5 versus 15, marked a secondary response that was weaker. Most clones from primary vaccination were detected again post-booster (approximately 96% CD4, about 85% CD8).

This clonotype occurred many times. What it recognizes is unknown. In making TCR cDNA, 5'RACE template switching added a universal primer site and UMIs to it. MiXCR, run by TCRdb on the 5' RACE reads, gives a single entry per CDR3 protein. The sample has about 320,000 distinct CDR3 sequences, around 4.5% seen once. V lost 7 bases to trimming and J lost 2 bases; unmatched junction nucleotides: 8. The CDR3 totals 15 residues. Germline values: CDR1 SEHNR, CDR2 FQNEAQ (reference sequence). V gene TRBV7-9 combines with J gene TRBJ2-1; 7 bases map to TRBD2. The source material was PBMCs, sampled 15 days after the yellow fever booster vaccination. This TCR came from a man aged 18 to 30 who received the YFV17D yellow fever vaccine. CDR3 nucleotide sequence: TGTGCCAGCACAAAGAGCACTAGCGCCTACAATGAGCAGTTCTTC. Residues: CASTKSTSAYNEQFF.